These 9 T cell receptor beta chains were sequenced from one sample in a study of T-cell reconstitution after alpha-beta-depleted transplantation in children. Unique molecular identifiers were used to barcode this TCRbeta library. TCRdb independently ran MiXCR on the PCR reads; one entry per CDR3 protein. The table records about 250,000 distinct CDR3 sequences, roughly a quarter of them present only once. Sequenced material: PBMCs, mostly from graft donor cells, taken 360 days after TCRalphabeta/CD19-depleted stem cell transplant. The receptors here all came from a female patient under 10 years old who had a stem cell transplant for congenital amegakaryocytic thrombocytopenia, so the T cells may come from the graft donor.

V gene TRBV4-1 combines with J gene TRBJ2-1; 8 bases agree with TRBD2. There are 16 residues in the CDR3. Germline CDR1 and CDR2: MGHRA and YSYEKL. Germline trimming cut 0 bases from V and 7 bases from J; bases unmatched to any gene: 8. The CDR3 nucleotides are TGCGCCAGCAGCCAAGATTTACCAATAGCGGGAAATGAGCAGTTCTTC. This codes for CASSQDLPIAGNEQFF.

This chain joins TRBV4-3 and TRBJ2-5; 7 nucleotides line up with TRBD1. Germline V gene data show CDR1 as LGHNA and CDR2 as YSLEER. V was clipped by 4 bases and J by 5 bases; unmatched bases: 10. This CDR3 comprises 15 residues. This CDR3 is CASSPRGTDGETQYF. The CDR3 nucleotides are TGCGCCAGCAGCCCCAGGGGGACCGACGGTGAGACCCAGTACTTC.

The genes are TRBV7-9 and TRBJ2-1; tentatively, D is TRBD1 (5 bases). In germline, CDR1 is SEHNR, CDR2 FQNEAQ (reference sequence). V was clipped by 6 bases and J by 12 bases, with 15 bases between them. This CDR3 has 12 residues. The CDR3 sequence is CASSFQGNWQFF. CDR3 nucleotides: TGTGCCAGCAGTTTCCAGGGTAATTGGCAGTTCTTC.

CDR3 bases: TGCAGTGCTAGTCCTTGGGGGGTTCGGGACAGGGACCAAGAGACCCAGTACTTC. It specifies CSASPWGVRDRDQETQYF. The chain carries TRBV20-1 and TRBJ2-5; 9 bases fit TRBD1. V shed 3 bases and J 0 bases; nucleotides not matched to a gene: 14. The germline CDR1 and CDR2 sequences are DFQATT and SNEGSKA (reference sequence). This CDR3 has 18 residues.

The J gene is TRBJ1-4, the V gene TRBV28, with TRBD1 identical over 7 bases. The CDR3 length is 17 residues. Germline V gene data show CDR1 as MDHEN and CDR2 as SYDVKM. Germline trimming cut 5 bases from V and 5 bases from J; bases unmatched to any gene: 14. In DNA, the CDR3 is TGTGCCAGCAGTCTGAACAGGGGCGTGAAGGGGAATGAAAAACTGTTTTTT. Protein product: CASSLNRGVKGNEKLFF.

This clonotype showed up many times. V usage is TRBV12-3 or TRBV12-4 and J usage is TRBJ2-7; D not certain. V gave up 2 bases and J gave up 1 base, with 6 bases separating them. The length of the CDR3 is 13 residues. CDR3 amino acids: CASSLSWSYEQYF. The CDR3 bases are TGTGCCAGCAGTTTATCCTGGTCCTACGAGCAGTACTTC.

A few counts support this clonotype. The rearrangement uses TRBV4-1 and TRBJ1-1, with 9 nucleotides matching TRBD1. Germline V gene data show CDR1 as MGHRA and CDR2 as YSYEKL. With V trimmed by 3 bases and J by 3 bases, 5 bases remained unmatched. This CDR3 region has 15 residues. CDR3 DNA: TGCGCCAGCAGCCAGGGACAGGGCCATGACACTGAAGCTTTCTTT. It encodes CASSQGQGHDTEAFF.

In DNA, the CDR3 is TGTGCCAGCCGCGAACAGGGGTCGAATTCACCCCTCCACTTT. It translates to CASREQGSNSPLHF. The chain is built from TRBV5-6 and TRBJ1-6, with TRBD1 identical over 7 bases. The J segment lost 7 bases and the V segment lost 7 bases, leaving 8 bases of the junction unmatched. The CDR3 sequence is 14 residues long. Germline assignment: CDR1 SGHDT and CDR2 YYEEEE.

The CDR3 sequence is CASSLEATGGRRTGELFF. The CDR3 nucleotides are TGTGCCAGCAGCTTAGAGGCGACAGGGGGCAGGCGCACCGGGGAGCTGTTTTTT. The chain recombines TRBV7-6 with TRBJ2-2; 10 bases fit TRBD1. The length of the CDR3 is 18 residues. With 1 base clipped from V and 4 bases from J, the junction kept 9 bases outside the gene matches. The germline V gene has CDR1 SGHVS and CDR2 FNYEAQ. Together with reference TRBV7-6 and TRBJ2-2, the CDR3 gives the full variable domain: GAGVSQSPRYKVTKRGQDVALRCDPISGHVSLYWYRQALGQGPEFLTYFNYEAQQDKSGLPNDRFSAERPEGSISTLTIQRTEQRDSAMYRCASSLEATGGRRTGELFFGEGSRLTVL.